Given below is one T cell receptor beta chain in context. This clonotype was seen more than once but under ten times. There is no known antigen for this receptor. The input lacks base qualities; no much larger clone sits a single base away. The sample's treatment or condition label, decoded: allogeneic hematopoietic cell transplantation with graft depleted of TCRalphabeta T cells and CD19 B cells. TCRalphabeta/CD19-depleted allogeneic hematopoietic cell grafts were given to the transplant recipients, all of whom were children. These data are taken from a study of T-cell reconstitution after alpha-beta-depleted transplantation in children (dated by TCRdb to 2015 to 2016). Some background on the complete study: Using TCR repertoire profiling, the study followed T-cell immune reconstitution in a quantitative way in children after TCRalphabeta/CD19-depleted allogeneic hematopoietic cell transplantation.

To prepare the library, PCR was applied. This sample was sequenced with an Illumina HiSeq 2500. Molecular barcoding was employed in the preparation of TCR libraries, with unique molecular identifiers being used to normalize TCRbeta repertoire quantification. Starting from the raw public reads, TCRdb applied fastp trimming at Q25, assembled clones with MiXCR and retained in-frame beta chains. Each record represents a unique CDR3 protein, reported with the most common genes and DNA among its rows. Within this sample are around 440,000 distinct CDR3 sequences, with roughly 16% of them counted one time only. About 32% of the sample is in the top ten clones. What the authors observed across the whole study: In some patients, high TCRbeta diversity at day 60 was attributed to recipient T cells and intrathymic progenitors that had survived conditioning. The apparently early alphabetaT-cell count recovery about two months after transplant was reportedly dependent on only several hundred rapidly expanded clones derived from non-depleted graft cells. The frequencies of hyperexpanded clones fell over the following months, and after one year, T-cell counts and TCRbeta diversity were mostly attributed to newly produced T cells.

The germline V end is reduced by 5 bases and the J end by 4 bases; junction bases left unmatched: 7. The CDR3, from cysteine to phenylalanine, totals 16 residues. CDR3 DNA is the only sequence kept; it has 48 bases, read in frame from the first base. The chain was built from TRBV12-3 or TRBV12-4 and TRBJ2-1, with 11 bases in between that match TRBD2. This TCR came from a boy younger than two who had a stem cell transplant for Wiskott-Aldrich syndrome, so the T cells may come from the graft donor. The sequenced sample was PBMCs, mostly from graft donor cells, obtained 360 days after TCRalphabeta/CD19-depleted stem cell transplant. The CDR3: CASSKPGLAAYNEQFF. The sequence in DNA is TGTGCCAGCAGTAAACCGGGACTAGCGGCGTACAATGAGCAGTTCTTC.